These 5 T cell receptor beta chains came from one sample sequenced in a study of blood T cell repertoires in COVID-19. Generated by immunoSEQ multiplex PCR, the TCRdb table keeps only in-frame clones and is missing some. The sample holds roughly 170,000 clones, approximately 80% seen once. Sequencing used PBMCs or T cells enriched from blood (not recorded which). Every receptor here comes from a woman in her fifties or sixties who had recovered from COVID-19.

This chain links TRBV6-5 with TRBJ1-2; D is perhaps TRBD1 (6 bases). The CDR3 covers 14 residues. V was clipped by 6 bases and J by 0 bases, with 11 bases between them. Germline CDR1 reads MNHEY; CDR2 reads SVGAGI. This CDR3 is CASSPDSSNYGYTF. The CDR3 region has the DNA TGTGCCAGCAGCCCGGACAGTTCTAACTATGGCTACACCTTC.

The chain uses TRBV27 and TRBJ2-7, with TRBD2 matching 10 bases. Germline CDR1 MNHEY, CDR2 SMNVEV (reference sequence). Unmatched junction bases numbered 10, after V lost 9 bases and J lost 2 bases. The CDR3 spans 15 residues. The CDR3 protein is CASSFRTSGPYEQYF. In DNA, the CDR3 is TGTGCCAGTTCATTTAGGACTAGCGGACCCTACGAGCAGTACTTC.

This clone was recorded a few times. The chain joins TRBV28 to TRBJ1-2; D ambiguous. Trimming took off 4 bases at V and 6 bases at J, with 6 bases between the two ends. The V gene's germline CDR1 is MDHEN and CDR2 SYDVKM. CDR3 length: 11 residues. The CDR3 loop reads CASSWEDGYTF. The CDR3 bases are TGTGCCAGCAGTTGGGAGGATGGCTACACCTTC.

The chain recombines TRBV10-3 with TRBJ1-2; no firm D call. Deletions cut 4 bases from V and 4 bases from J, with 7 bases between. Germline values: CDR1 ENHRY, CDR2 SYGVKD. The CDR3 runs 12 residues. The CDR3 sequence: CAISAEGYGYTF. DNA for the CDR3: TGTGCCATCAGTGCGGAGGGCTATGGCTACACCTTC.

The V and J genes are TRBV7-6 and TRBJ1-2; weak D call: TRBD1 (5 bases). Germline CDR1 and CDR2: SGHVS and FNYEAQ. Trimming shortened V by 5 bases and J by 7 bases, and 14 bases separated the two germline ends. The CDR3 runs to 13 residues. The CDR3 reads CASSMGRSSGYTF. CDR3 nucleotide sequence: TGTGCCAGCAGCATGGGGCGTTCGTCTGGCTACACCTTC.